The clone carrying this TCR beta chain came up many times. Its antigen is not identified. By quantitative 5'-RACE with molecular barcodes, the TCR beta libraries were made. TCRdb processed the 5' RACE reads anew with MiXCR; each CDR3 protein has one entry. The table lists about 220,000 distinct CDR3 sequences, approximately 7.3% of them singletons, with 12% to 15% in the top ten. The data belong to a study of CD8 T cells in ankylosing spondylitis. Study results and limitations: The study looked at matched synovial fluid samples from ankylosing spondylitis patients. Disease-linked clones were reported to be significantly enriched there. Blood of patients with ankylosing spondylitis appeared to be characterized by a TCR beta motif of seven or eight highly homologous variants. Past studies reported some motif variants in reactive arthritis synovial fluid and blood.

Germline trimming cut 2 bases from V and 4 bases from J; bases unmatched to any gene: 5. CDR3 length: 15 amino acids. Germline V gene sequence: CDR1 KGHSH, CDR2 LQKENI. Specimen: blood, either unsorted or a sorted T cell fraction (not recorded which). The receptor was isolated from a male donor with ankylosing spondylitis. The chain uses TRBV18 and TRBJ2-1, with 7 bases identical to TRBD1. CDR3 in amino acids: CASSPDMGQYNEQFF. CDR3 DNA sequence: TGTGCCAGCTCACCAGACATGGGACAGTACAATGAGCAGTTCTTC. Looking up the rest from reference TRBV18 and TRBJ2-1 gives the full variable domain: NAGVMQNPRHLVRRRGQEARLRCSPMKGHSHVYWYRQLPEEGLKFMVYLQKENIIDESGMPKERFSAEFPKEGPSILRIQQVVRGDSAAYFCASSPDMGQYNEQFFGPGTRLTVL.